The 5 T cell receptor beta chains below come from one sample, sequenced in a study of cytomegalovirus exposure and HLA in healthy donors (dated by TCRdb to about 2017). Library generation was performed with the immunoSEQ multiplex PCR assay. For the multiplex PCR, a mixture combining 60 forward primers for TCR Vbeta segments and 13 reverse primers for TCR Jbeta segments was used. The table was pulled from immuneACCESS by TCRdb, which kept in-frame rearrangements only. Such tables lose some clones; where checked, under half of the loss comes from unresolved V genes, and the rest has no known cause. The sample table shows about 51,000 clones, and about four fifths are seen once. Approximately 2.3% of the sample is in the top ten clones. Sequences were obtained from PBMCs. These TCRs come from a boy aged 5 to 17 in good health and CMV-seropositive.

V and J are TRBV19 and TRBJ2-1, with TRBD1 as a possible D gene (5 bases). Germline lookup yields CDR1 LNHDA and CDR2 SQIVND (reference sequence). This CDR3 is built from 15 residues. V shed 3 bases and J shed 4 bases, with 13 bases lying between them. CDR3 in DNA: TGTGCCAGTAGTATCAACAGGAGAGGATACAATGAGCAGTTCTTC. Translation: CASSINRRGYNEQFF.

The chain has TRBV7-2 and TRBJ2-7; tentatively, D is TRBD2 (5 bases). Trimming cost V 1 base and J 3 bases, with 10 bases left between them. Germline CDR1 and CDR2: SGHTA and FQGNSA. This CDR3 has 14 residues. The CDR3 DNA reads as TGTGCCAGCAGCTTAGGTCCGGGGAACTACGAGCAGTACTTC. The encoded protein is CASSLGPGNYEQYF.

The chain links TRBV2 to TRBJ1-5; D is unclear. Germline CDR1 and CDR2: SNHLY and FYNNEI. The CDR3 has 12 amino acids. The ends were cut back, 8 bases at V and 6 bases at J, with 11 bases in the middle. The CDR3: CASGRLGQPQHF. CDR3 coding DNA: TGTGCCAGCGGGAGATTGGGTCAGCCCCAGCATTTT.

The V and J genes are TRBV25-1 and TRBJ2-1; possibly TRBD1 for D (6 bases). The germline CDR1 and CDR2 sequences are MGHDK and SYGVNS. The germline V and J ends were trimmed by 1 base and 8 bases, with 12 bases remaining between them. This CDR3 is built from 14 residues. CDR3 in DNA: TGTGCCAGCAGTGAATTAACGGCAGGGGATGAGCAGTTCTTC. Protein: CASSELTAGDEQFF.

The CDR3, as DNA: TGTGCTAGTGGCCCAGGGGGCTATTCTGGAAACACCATATATTTT. Its translation is CASGPGGYSGNTIYF. The gene calls are TRBV12-5 and TRBJ1-3, with 8 bases matching TRBD1. Germline-derived CDR1 and CDR2 are LGHNT and FRNRAP. This CDR3 contains 15 residues. V shed 6 bases, J shed 1 base, and the junction held 5 bases outside the gene matches.